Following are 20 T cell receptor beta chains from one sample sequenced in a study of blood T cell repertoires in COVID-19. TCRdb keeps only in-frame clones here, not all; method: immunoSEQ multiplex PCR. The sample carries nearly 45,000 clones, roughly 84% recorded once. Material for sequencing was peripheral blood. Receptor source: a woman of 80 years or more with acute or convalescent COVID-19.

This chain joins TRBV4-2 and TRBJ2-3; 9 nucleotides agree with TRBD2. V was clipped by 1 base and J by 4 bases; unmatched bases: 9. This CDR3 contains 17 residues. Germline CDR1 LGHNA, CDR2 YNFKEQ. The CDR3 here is CASSQGISGRFADTQYF. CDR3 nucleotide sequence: TGTGCCAGCAGCCAAGGCATTAGCGGGAGATTCGCAGATACGCAGTATTTT.

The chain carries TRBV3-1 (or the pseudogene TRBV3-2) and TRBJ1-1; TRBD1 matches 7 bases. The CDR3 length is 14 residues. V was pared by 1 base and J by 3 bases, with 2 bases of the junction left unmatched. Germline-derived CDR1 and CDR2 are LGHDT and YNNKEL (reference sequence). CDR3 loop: CASSQAQGDTEAFF. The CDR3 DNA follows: TGTGCCAGCAGCCAAGCCCAGGGGGACACTGAAGCTTTCTTT.

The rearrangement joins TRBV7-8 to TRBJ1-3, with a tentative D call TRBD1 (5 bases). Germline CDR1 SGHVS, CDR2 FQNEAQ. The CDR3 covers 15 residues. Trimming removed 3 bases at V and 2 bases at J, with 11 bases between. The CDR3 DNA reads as TGTGCCAGCAGCTTGGCTCAGGGTCCTGGAAACACCATATATTTT. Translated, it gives CASSLAQGPGNTIYF.

The CDR3 region has the DNA TGCGCCAGCAGCTTCGGGGAAGGGATATCCGATGAAAAACTGTTTTTT. Protein product: CASSFGEGISDEKLFF. J is TRBJ1-4 and V is TRBV5-1; D remains unclear. The germline V gene has CDR1 SGHRS and CDR2 YFSETQ. V was clipped by 2 bases and J by 6 bases, with 17 bases between them. CDR3 length: 16 residues.

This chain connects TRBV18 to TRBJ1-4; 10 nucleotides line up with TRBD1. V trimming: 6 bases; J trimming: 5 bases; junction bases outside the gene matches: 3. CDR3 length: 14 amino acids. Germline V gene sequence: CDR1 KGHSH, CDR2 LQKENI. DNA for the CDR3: TGTGCCAGCTCTCAGGGACAGGGGAATGAAAAACTGTTTTTT. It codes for CASSQGQGNEKLFF.

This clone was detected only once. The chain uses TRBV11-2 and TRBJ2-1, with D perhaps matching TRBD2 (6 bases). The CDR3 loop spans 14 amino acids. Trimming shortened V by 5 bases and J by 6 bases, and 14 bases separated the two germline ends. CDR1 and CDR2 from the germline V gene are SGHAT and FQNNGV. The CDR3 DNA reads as TGTGCCAGCAGCGGCGGGACTGGGACCAATGAGCAGTTCTTC. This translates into CASSGGTGTNEQFF.

The CDR3 nucleotides are TGCGCCAGCAGCTTGGCCATAGCGAGCTCCTACGAGCAGTACTTC. It encodes CASSLAIASSYEQYF. The chain joins TRBV5-1 to TRBJ2-7; perhaps TRBD2 as D (5 bases). There are 15 residues in the CDR3. Trimming removed 0 bases from V and 0 bases from J, with 10 bases in between. Germline loops: CDR1 SGHRS, CDR2 YFSETQ.

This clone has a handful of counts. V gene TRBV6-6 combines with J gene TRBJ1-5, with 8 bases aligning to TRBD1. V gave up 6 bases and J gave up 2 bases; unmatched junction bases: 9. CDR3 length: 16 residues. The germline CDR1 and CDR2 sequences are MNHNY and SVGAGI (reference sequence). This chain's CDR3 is CASRDAGTGGNQPQHF. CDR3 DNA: TGTGCCAGCAGGGACGCCGGGACAGGCGGCAATCAGCCCCAGCATTTT.

The CDR3 nucleotides read TGCGCCAGCAGTGGGGCCCGACTAGCGGGAGAGGGCAATGAGCAGTTCTTC. This translates into CASSGARLAGEGNEQFF. The chain combines TRBV10-2 with TRBJ2-1; TRBD2 matches 12 bases. Unmatched junction bases numbered 10, after V lost 4 bases and J lost 6 bases. Germline CDR1 WSHSY, CDR2 SAAADI. This CDR3 comprises 17 residues.

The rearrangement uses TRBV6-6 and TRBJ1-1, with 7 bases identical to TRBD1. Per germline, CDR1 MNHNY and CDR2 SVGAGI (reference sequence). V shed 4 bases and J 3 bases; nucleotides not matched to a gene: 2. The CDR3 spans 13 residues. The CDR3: CASSSQGDTEAFF. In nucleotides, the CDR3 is TGTGCCAGCAGTTCCCAGGGGGACACTGAAGCTTTCTTT.

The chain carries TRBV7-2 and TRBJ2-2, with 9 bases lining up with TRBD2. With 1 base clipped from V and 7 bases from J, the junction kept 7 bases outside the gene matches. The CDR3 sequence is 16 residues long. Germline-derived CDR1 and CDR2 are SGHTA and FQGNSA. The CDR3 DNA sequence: TGTGCCAGCAGCTTAGTAAGCGGGAGGTCGATCGGGGAGCTGTTTTTT. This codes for CASSLVSGRSIGELFF.

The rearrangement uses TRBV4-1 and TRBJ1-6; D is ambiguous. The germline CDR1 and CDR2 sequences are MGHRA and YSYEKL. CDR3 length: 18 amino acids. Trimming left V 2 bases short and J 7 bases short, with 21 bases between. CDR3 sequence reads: CASSQLPRGEVPNSPLHF. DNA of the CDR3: TGCGCCAGCAGCCAACTTCCGCGAGGTGAGGTCCCCAATTCACCCCTCCACTTT.

In DNA form, the CDR3 reads TGTGCCAGCAGTTTAAGTCCGTTAGTAGGCTACACCTTC. This translates into CASSLSPLVGYTF. V and J are TRBV28 and TRBJ1-2; D unresolved. This CDR3 has 13 residues. Germline assignment: CDR1 MDHEN and CDR2 SYDVKM. Between the trimmed V and J ends, which lost 2 bases and 8 bases, there was a span of 12 bases.

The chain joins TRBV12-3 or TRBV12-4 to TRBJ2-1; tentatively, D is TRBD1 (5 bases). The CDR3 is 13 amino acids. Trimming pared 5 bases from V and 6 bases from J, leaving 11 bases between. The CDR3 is CASSKTEINEQFF. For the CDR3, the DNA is TGTGCCAGCAGTAAGACAGAAATCAATGAGCAGTTCTTC.

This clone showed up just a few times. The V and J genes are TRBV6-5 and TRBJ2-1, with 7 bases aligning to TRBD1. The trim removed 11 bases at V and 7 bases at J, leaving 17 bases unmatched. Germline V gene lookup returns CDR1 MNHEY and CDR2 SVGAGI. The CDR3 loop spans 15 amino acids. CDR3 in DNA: TGTGCCTCCAGAAGGGAGCAAACAGGGGAAAATGAGCAGTTCTTC. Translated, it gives CASRREQTGENEQFF.

This CDR3 reads CSVRSDTEAFF. For the CDR3, the DNA is TGCAGCGTTCGGTCGGACACTGAAGCTTTCTTT. The J gene is TRBJ1-1, the V gene TRBV29-1, with D uncertain. Trimming took 5 bases from V and 3 from J, leaving 7 bases between them. CDR1 and CDR2 from the germline V gene are SQVTM and ANQGSEA. The CDR3 totals 11 residues.

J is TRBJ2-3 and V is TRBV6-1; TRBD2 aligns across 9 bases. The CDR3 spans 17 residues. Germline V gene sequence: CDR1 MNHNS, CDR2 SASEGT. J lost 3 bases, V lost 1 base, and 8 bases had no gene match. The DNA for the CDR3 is TGTGCCAGCAGTGAAGGCTGGGCGGGAGGGCCGACAGATACGCAGTATTTT. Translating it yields CASSEGWAGGPTDTQYF.

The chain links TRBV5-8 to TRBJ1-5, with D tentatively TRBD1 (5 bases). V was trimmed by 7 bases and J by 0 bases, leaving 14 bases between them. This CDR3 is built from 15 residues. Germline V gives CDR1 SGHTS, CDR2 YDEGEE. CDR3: CASSKGDSSNQPQHF. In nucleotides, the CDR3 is TGTGCCAGCTCGAAGGGCGACAGTAGCAATCAGCCCCAGCATTTT.

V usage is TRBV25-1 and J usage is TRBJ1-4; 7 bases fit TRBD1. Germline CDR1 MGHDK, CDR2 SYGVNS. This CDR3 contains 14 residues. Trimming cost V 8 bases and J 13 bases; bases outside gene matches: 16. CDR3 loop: CASSGEGQTRRLFF. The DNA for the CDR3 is TGTGCCAGCTCAGGAGAGGGACAGACGAGGAGACTGTTTTTT.

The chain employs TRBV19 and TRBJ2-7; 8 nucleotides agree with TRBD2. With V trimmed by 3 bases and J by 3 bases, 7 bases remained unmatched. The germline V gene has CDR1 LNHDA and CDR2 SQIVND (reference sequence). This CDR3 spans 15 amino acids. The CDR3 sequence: CASSIGRGGIYEQYF. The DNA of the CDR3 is TGTGCCAGTAGTATTGGTCGGGGGGGAATCTACGAGCAGTACTTC.